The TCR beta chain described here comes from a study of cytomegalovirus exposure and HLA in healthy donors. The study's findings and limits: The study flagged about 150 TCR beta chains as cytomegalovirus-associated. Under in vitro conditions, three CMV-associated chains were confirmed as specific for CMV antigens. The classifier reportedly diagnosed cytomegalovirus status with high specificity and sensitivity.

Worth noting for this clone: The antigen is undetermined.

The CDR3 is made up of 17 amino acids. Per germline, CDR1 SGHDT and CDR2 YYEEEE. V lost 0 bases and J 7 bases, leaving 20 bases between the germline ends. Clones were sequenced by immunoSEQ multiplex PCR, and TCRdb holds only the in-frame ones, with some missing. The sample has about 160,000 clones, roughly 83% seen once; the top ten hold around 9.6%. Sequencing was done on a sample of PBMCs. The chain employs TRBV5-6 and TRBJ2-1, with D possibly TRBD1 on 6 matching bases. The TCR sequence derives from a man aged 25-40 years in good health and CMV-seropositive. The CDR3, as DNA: TGTGCCAGCAGCTTGGGAAACAGGGTCCGCTCCTGGAATGAGCAGTTCTTC. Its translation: CASSLGNRVRSWNEQFF.